A single sample is the source of the 5 T cell receptor beta chains below, sequenced in a study of T cell responses to AZD1222 COVID-19 vaccine (dated by TCRdb to 2020 to 2022). Receptor libraries were prepared by the immunoSEQ multiplex PCR assay. Entries here come from immuneACCESS through TCRdb and include only in-frame sequences with V and J called. Some clones fail to appear in such tables; in the studies checked, an unresolved V gene covers under half of the shortfall, and the cause of the remainder is unknown. The sample yields about 99,000 clones; over 75% were counted once. Together, the top ten hold roughly 2.7% of the sample. According to the study, the label for this sample's time point signals: baseline before first vaccination. The sample consisted of peripheral blood, taken on day 0 of AZD1222 vaccination. These receptors were obtained from an adult in good health.

Only one count was recorded for this clone. V is TRBV5-1 and J is TRBJ2-5, with D unresolved. Germline CDR1 and CDR2: SGHRS and YFSETQ. The germline V and J ends were trimmed by 1 base and 4 bases, with 11 bases remaining between them. The CDR3 sequence is 14 residues long. CDR3 loop: CASSLLWGGETQYF. Written as DNA, the CDR3 is TGCGCCAGCAGCTTGCTCTGGGGTGGAGAGACCCAGTACTTC.

The genes are TRBV4-2 and TRBJ2-7; D is uncertain. The V end lost 0 bases, the J end lost 1 base, and 7 bases lay between the germline ends. Per germline, CDR1 LGHNA and CDR2 YNFKEQ. This CDR3 is 14 amino acids long. CDR3 DNA: TGTGCCAGCAGCCAAGAAAGGGTTTCCTACGAGCAGTACTTC. Protein: CASSQERVSYEQYF.

This chain connects TRBV28 to TRBJ2-7; TRBD1 aligns across 7 bases. The ends lost 7 bases at V and 0 bases at J; junction bases unmatched: 6. This CDR3 spans 14 amino acids. In germline, CDR1 is MDHEN, CDR2 SYDVKM. As DNA, the CDR3 is TGTGCCAGCAATAACAGGGGTAACTCCTACGAGCAGTACTTC. It encodes CASNNRGNSYEQYF.

V is TRBV28 and J is TRBJ1-2, with 9 bases identical to TRBD1. Losses at the gene ends were 5 bases for V and 4 bases for J; bases not matched to a gene: 8. The CDR3 has 15 residues. Germline values: CDR1 MDHEN, CDR2 SYDVKM. The CDR3 reads CASSPQDRGGYGYTF. CDR3 sequence (DNA): TGTGCCAGCAGTCCCCAGGACAGGGGAGGCTATGGCTACACCTTC.

The rearrangement joins TRBV6-2 or TRBV6-3 to TRBJ2-6; no reliable D call. With 2 bases removed from V and 0 bases from J, the gap between germline ends came to 2 bases. Per germline, CDR1 MNHEY and CDR2 SVGEGT. The CDR3 contains 14 residues. CDR3 protein: CASSYISGANVLTF. The CDR3 coding sequence is TGTGCCAGCAGTTACATCTCTGGGGCCAACGTCCTGACTTTC.